This TCR beta chain was sequenced in a study of Ad26.COV2.S vaccination and SARS-CoV-2 variants. This table comes from immunoSEQ multiplex PCR, and its TCRdb copy is limited to in-frame clones, with some not included. The sample gives 400,000 to 500,000 clones, 89% of which show up once; roughly 2.5% is in the top ten. As for treatment: 15 to 20 received Ad26.COV2.S at low or high dose, single or two shots; 5 received placebo; per-sample allocation not given. On day 63 after the first injection, vaccine and placebo recipients gave samples. Germline V CDR1 and CDR2: MNHEY, SMNVEV (reference sequence). CDR3 length equals 15 residues. Trimming removed 6 bases from V and 4 bases from J, with 18 bases in between.

The clonotype comes from a person aged 18-65 years who received the Ad26.COV2.S COVID-19 vaccine or a placebo. The chain couples TRBV27 to TRBJ1-2, with D possibly TRBD1 on 5 matching bases. The sequences come from peripheral blood, collected in a trial of Ad26.COV2.S vaccine versus placebo. The CDR3 DNA follows: TGTGCCAGCAGCAAAAGGGACCACGTCCTCTATGGCTACACCTTC. Translation gives CASSKRDHVLYGYTF.